The entry that follows covers one T cell receptor beta chain sequence. Antigen: not known. Germline CDR1 and CDR2: SNHLY and FYNNEI. The CDR3 contains 16 residues. Trimming cost V 4 bases and J 7 bases; bases outside gene matches: 9. The source of the sample is a study of shared clonotypes between healthy human individuals. Findings and caveats of the study: Roughly 4.6% of naive CD4 clonotypes were common to a handful of donors. Inspection by rarefaction showed sorted-subset sequencing to be incomplete despite large depth.

In the authors' methods: ImmunoSEQ junction-only sequences lacked quality scores, so their filtering differed. Profiled with immunoSEQ multiplex PCR; TCRdb holds only in-frame clones, not every one. The V and J calls and clone size are taken from that table; D and trimming were inferred from the DNA. The table records some 2.1 million clones, around 95% of them present only once. The sequence was collected from a man aged 18 to 35 in good health. V usage is TRBV2 and J usage is TRBJ2-1; 11 bases are a match to TRBD2. Input material: naive CD4+ T cells sorted from blood. Subset meaning: CD45RA+ positively selected. CDR3 nucleotides: TGTGCCAGCAGTGGCTCCCGACTAGCGGGAACAAATGAGCAGTTCTTC. Protein: CASSGSRLAGTNEQFF.